This passage covers 27 T cell receptor beta chains from one sample sequenced in a study of T cell changes during pregnancy in multiple sclerosis. Measured with immunoSEQ multiplex PCR; TCRdb has only the in-frame clones, and not every one. The data hold tens of thousands of clones, with roughly 87% observed a single time. The sample here was CD4+ T cells from peripheral blood mononuclear cells, taken in the first trimester of pregnancy. The receptors originated from a female donor with multiple sclerosis, enrolled in a pregnancy study.

CDR3 nucleotide sequence: TGCGCCAGCACAATCGGCGGGACAGGGGGCTACAATGAGCAGTTCTTC. It yields the protein CASTIGGTGGYNEQFF. The gene calls are TRBV5-1 and TRBJ2-1; 11 bases align to TRBD1. Germline lookup yields CDR1 SGHRS and CDR2 YFSETQ. J lost 3 bases, V lost 6 bases, and 8 bases had no gene match. The CDR3 length is 16 residues.

This chain links TRBV5-1 with TRBJ1-2, with 9 bases matching TRBD1. V dropped 4 bases and J dropped 4; count of bases not matched to a gene: 8. In germline, CDR1 is SGHRS, CDR2 YFSETQ. The CDR3 has 15 amino acids. DNA of the CDR3: TGCGCCAGCAGCATAGGACAGGGGCTCGGCTATGGCTACACCTTC. This translates into CASSIGQGLGYGYTF. Full variable domain (rest looked up from reference TRBV5-1 and TRBJ1-2): KAGVTQTPRYLIKTRGQQVTLSCSPISGHRSVSWYQQTPGQGLQFLFEYFSETQRNKGNFPGRFSGRQFSNSRSEMNVSTLELGDSALYLCASSIGQGLGYGYTFGSGTRLTVV.

Only a few counts were recorded for this clone. This chain joins TRBV4-1 and TRBJ2-2; 15 bases align to TRBD2. The CDR3 covers 18 residues. The junction had 4 bases not matched to a gene; V was cut back by 1 base and J by 4 bases. The germline gives CDR1 MGHRA, CDR2 YSYEKL. CDR3 sequence: CASSQGGLAGGGTGELFF. Written as DNA, the CDR3 is TGCGCCAGCAGCCAAGGAGGACTAGCGGGAGGGGGCACCGGGGAGCTGTTTTTT.

V usage is TRBV5-5 and J usage is TRBJ1-1; D gene uncertain. V dropped 1 base and J dropped 1 base, with 8 bases sitting between them. Germline V gives CDR1 SGHKS, CDR2 YYEKEE (reference sequence). This CDR3 region has 14 residues. In DNA form, the CDR3 reads TGTGCCAGCAGCTTGTTACGGGAGAACACTGAAGCTTTCTTT. Its protein is CASSLLRENTEAFF.

This clone was seen once. The rearrangement joins TRBV5-1 to TRBJ2-2; D is unclear. CDR1 is SGHRS and CDR2 is YFSETQ in the germline V gene. This CDR3 spans 15 amino acids. The V end lost 0 bases, the J end lost 0 bases, and 6 bases lay between the germline ends. CDR3 region: CASSLDRANTGELFF. The CDR3 DNA reads TGCGCCAGCAGCTTGGACAGAGCGAACACCGGGGAGCTGTTTTTT.

The chain combines TRBV5-1 with TRBJ2-5; 11 nucleotides align to TRBD1. Looked up from germline, CDR1 is SGHRS and CDR2 is YFSETQ. This CDR3 spans 17 amino acids. Germline trimming cut 3 bases from V and 2 bases from J; bases unmatched to any gene: 9. The CDR3 sequence is CASSSAAGQGGQETQYF. The CDR3, as DNA: TGCGCCAGCAGCTCCGCCGCGGGACAGGGGGGGCAAGAGACCCAGTACTTC.

This chain connects TRBV2 to TRBJ1-1, with 8 bases matching TRBD1. Germline CDR1 and CDR2: SNHLY and FYNNEI. Trimming took 2 bases from V and 7 from J; bases not matched to a gene: 15. This CDR3 is built from 17 residues. The CDR3 spells CASSEWGAGGMQNEAFF. The CDR3 region has the DNA TGTGCCAGCAGTGAATGGGGGGCAGGGGGCATGCAGAATGAAGCTTTCTTT.

V usage is TRBV7-9 and J usage is TRBJ1-2, with TRBD1 identical over 7 bases. With V trimmed by 1 base and J by 4 bases, 0 bases remained unmatched. CDR3 length: 13 residues. CDR1 and CDR2 from the germline V gene are SEHNR and FQNEAQ (reference sequence). CDR3 coding DNA: TGTGCCAGCAGCTTAGGGGACAGCTATGGCTACACCTTC. Residues: CASSLGDSYGYTF.

This chain links TRBV5-6 with TRBJ1-1; D gene uncertain. In germline, CDR1 is SGHDT, CDR2 YYEEEE. The CDR3 extends over 14 amino acids. V was trimmed by 4 bases and J by 0 bases, leaving 10 bases between them. The CDR3 region has the DNA TGTGCCAGCAGCAGGCCGGGGTTGAACACTGAAGCTTTCTTT. This translates into CASSRPGLNTEAFF.

This clone occurred a few times. The rearrangement uses TRBV7-9 and TRBJ2-7; D uncertain. The CDR3 runs to 13 residues. CDR1 and CDR2 from the germline V gene are SEHNR and FQNEAQ (reference sequence). Trimming took off 3 bases at V and 1 base at J, with 7 bases between the two ends. CDR3 loop: CASSFLVSYEQYF. The CDR3 DNA reads TGTGCCAGCAGCTTCCTAGTATCCTACGAGCAGTACTTC.

This chain uses TRBV7-9 with TRBJ2-3; D call uncertain. Trimming took 5 bases from V and 2 from J, leaving 8 bases between them. The CDR3 is made up of 13 amino acids. Germline-derived CDR1 and CDR2 are SEHNR and FQNEAQ (reference sequence). In DNA, the CDR3 is TGTGCCAGCAGCCCCCTTAACACAGATACGCAGTATTTT. It yields the protein CASSPLNTDTQYF.

The chain combines TRBV7-2 with TRBJ2-7; 14 nucleotides agree with TRBD2. Per the germline V gene, CDR1 is SGHTA and CDR2 is FQGNSA. The CDR3 has 16 residues. With 2 bases clipped from V and 3 bases from J, the junction kept 3 bases outside the gene matches. The CDR3 coding sequence is TGTGCCAGCAGCTTACAGGGGACTAGCGGGAGCTACGAGCAGTACTTC. Translation: CASSLQGTSGSYEQYF.

The chain couples TRBV5-4 to TRBJ2-2; 8 bases match TRBD2. The CDR3 loop spans 17 amino acids. V lost 2 bases, J lost 1 base, and 7 bases stayed unmatched. Germline loops: CDR1 SGHNT, CDR2 YYREEE (reference sequence). The CDR3 protein is CASSFPSGSRNTGELFF. In DNA, the CDR3 is TGTGCCAGCAGCTTTCCGAGCGGGAGTAGGAACACCGGGGAGCTGTTTTTT. Full variable domain (missing parts from reference TRBV5-4 and TRBJ2-2): ETGVTQSPTHLIKTRGQQVTLRCSSQSGHNTVSWYQQALGQGPQFIFQYYREEENGRGNFPPRFSGLQFPNYSSELNVNALELDDSALYLCASSFPSGSRNTGELFFGEGSRLTVL.

The chain is built from TRBV2 and TRBJ2-1; TRBD2 matches 7 bases. With V trimmed by 4 bases and J by 4 bases, 10 bases remained unmatched. This CDR3 is built from 16 residues. CDR1 is SNHLY and CDR2 is FYNNEI in the germline V gene. DNA of the CDR3: TGTGCCAGCAGTGGTCTAGCGGTCGTCGGTTACAATGAGCAGTTCTTC. This translates into CASSGLAVVGYNEQFF.

This sequence joins TRBV2 and TRBJ1-1; 12 bases are shared with TRBD1. Germline V gene data show CDR1 as SNHLY and CDR2 as FYNNEI. The CDR3 loop spans 15 amino acids. The junction had 9 bases not matched to a gene; V was cut back by 6 bases and J by 7 bases. The CDR3 is CASREGTGGRGEAFF. In DNA, the CDR3 is TGTGCCAGCAGAGAGGGGACAGGGGGCCGGGGTGAAGCTTTCTTT. Drawing the rest from reference TRBV2 and TRBJ1-1, the complete variable domain is EPEVTQTPSHQVTQMGQEVILRCVPISNHLYFYWYRQILGQKVEFLVSFYNNEISEKSEIFDDQFSVERPDGSNFTLKIRSTKLEDSAMYFCASREGTGGRGEAFFGQGTRLTVV.

The rearrangement uses TRBV20-1 and TRBJ2-7; TRBD2 is a possible D gene (5 bases). V lost 6 bases, J lost 6 bases, and 12 bases lay in between. The germline V gene encodes CDR1 DFQATT and CDR2 SNEGSKA (reference sequence). This CDR3 has 11 amino acids. DNA for the CDR3: TGCAGTGCCCGACTGGCGGGCGAGCAGTACTTC. Protein sequence: CSARLAGEQYF.

This sequence joins TRBV12-5 and TRBJ1-3; D may be TRBD1 (6 bases). The V end was cut by 5 bases, the J end by 0 bases, with 14 bases between. The CDR3 runs to 16 residues. Germline V gives CDR1 LGHNT, CDR2 FRNRAP. CDR3 coding DNA: TGTGCTAGTGGTCTCCAACAGGGACCCTCTGGAAACACCATATATTTT. It translates to CASGLQQGPSGNTIYF.

The CDR3: CASSSGQGVAYEQYF. The CDR3, as DNA: TGCGCCAGCAGCTCCGGGCAGGGGGTCGCCTACGAGCAGTACTTC. J is TRBJ2-7 and V is TRBV5-1, with 7 positions matching TRBD1. The germline V gene encodes CDR1 SGHRS and CDR2 YFSETQ. The junction had 8 bases not matched to a gene; V was cut back by 3 bases and J by 2 bases. The CDR3 has 15 amino acids.

This clone was recorded a few times. The chain combines TRBV10-1 with TRBJ2-2; D uncertain. Germline V gene data show CDR1 as WNHNN and CDR2 as SYGVQD (reference sequence). The CDR3 totals 17 residues. The V and J ends lost 6 bases and 0 bases respectively, with 17 bases between them. The CDR3 DNA reads TGCGCCAGCAGCTATCCCCACTATCTTGCGAACACCGGGGAGCTGTTTTTT. Translating it yields CASSYPHYLANTGELFF.

The J gene is TRBJ1-1, the V gene TRBV27; D not certain. Germline values: CDR1 MNHEY, CDR2 SMNVEV (reference sequence). V lost 5 bases, J lost 4 bases, and 20 bases lay in between. This CDR3 is 16 amino acids long. CDR3 nucleotide sequence: TGTGCCAGCAGTCCTACCCTCCGGCGTCGAGGCACTGAAGCTTTCTTT. Protein product: CASSPTLRRRGTEAFF.

The chain joins TRBV28 to TRBJ2-6, with D perhaps TRBD1 (5 bases). Germline V CDR1 and CDR2: MDHEN, SYDVKM. Trimming left V 3 bases short and J 0 bases short, with 12 bases between. The CDR3 has 17 amino acids. DNA for the CDR3: TGTGCCAGCAGTTTCACAGGTTTTAACTCTGGGGCCAACGTCCTGACTTTC. Amino acid sequence: CASSFTGFNSGANVLTF. Full variable domain (rest looked up from reference TRBV28 and TRBJ2-6): DVKVTQSSRYLVKRTGEKVFLECVQDMDHENMFWYRQDPGLGLRLIYFSYDVKMKEKGDIPEGYSVSREKKERFSLILESASTNQTSMYLCASSFTGFNSGANVLTFGAGSRLTVL.

The rearrangement links TRBV9 to TRBJ2-1, with D possibly TRBD1 on 6 matching bases. Trimming cost V 4 bases and J 0 bases, with 14 bases left between them. CDR1 SGDLS and CDR2 YYNGEE come from the germline V gene. This CDR3 spans 16 amino acids. CDR3 protein: CASSPYRVSSYNEQFF. Written as DNA, the CDR3 is TGTGCCAGCAGCCCTTACAGGGTGAGCTCCTACAATGAGCAGTTCTTC.

The chain has TRBV27 and TRBJ1-5; D may be TRBD1 (5 bases). Germline CDR1 reads MNHEY; CDR2 reads SMNVEV (reference sequence). Between the trimmed V and J ends, which lost 2 bases and 7 bases, there was a span of 21 bases. The CDR3 loop spans 17 amino acids. The CDR3 spells CASSLGWGRAGGQPQHF. CDR3 coding DNA: TGTGCCAGCAGTTTAGGGTGGGGCAGGGCGGGAGGGCAGCCCCAGCATTTT.

The J gene is TRBJ1-4, the V gene TRBV18, with 7 positions matching TRBD1. The CDR3 loop spans 15 amino acids. Germline CDR1 reads KGHSH; CDR2 reads LQKENI. The V segment lost 1 base and the J segment 8 bases; nucleotides outside the gene matches: 7. The CDR3 DNA reads TGTGCCAGCTCACCACAACAGGGGTTCGAGGAAAAACTGTTTTTT. Translated, it gives CASSPQQGFEEKLFF. The complete variable domain, with remaining parts taken from reference TRBV18 and TRBJ1-4, reads NAGVMQNPRHLVRRRGQEARLRCSPMKGHSHVYWYRQLPEEGLKFMVYLQKENIIDESGMPKERFSAEFPKEGPSILRIQQVVRGDSAAYFCASSPQQGFEEKLFFGSGTQLSVL.

This CDR3 is CASSLGQINYGYTF. In DNA form, the CDR3 reads TGTGCCAGCAGCTTAGGACAAATTAACTATGGCTACACCTTC. The chain has TRBV7-2 and TRBJ1-2; D remains ambiguous. CDR3 length equals 14 residues. V was pared by 1 base and J by 1 base, with 7 bases between. The V gene's germline CDR1 is SGHTA and CDR2 FQGNSA.

The chain couples TRBV27 to TRBJ2-2; TRBD1 agrees at 8 bases. From germline, CDR1 is MNHEY and CDR2 SMNVEV (reference sequence). This CDR3 is built from 14 residues. Losses at the gene ends were 8 bases for V and 7 bases for J; bases not matched to a gene: 9. CDR3 sequence (DNA): TGTGCCAGCTCCGGACAGGGTCCTAGCGGGGAGCTGTTTTTT. Amino acid sequence: CASSGQGPSGELFF.

The CDR3 here is CSVEQATLLGSEQYF. The CDR3 DNA reads as TGCAGCGTTGAACAGGCCACCCTCCTTGGCTCCGAGCAGTACTTC. The chain carries TRBV29-1 and TRBJ2-7; D is unclear. This CDR3 contains 15 residues. V was cut by 2 bases and J by 6 bases, with 20 bases left in between. Looked up from germline, CDR1 is SQVTM and CDR2 is ANQGSEA.